This entry is about one T cell receptor beta chain. The CDR3 runs 14 residues. Germline-derived CDR1 and CDR2 are SGDLS and YYNGEE. Trimming shortened V by 3 bases and J by 4 bases, and 11 bases separated the two germline ends. Profiled with immunoSEQ multiplex PCR; TCRdb holds only in-frame clones, not every one. The table has 40,000 to 55,000 clones, over 60% seen once. This specimen belongs to a study of memory CD4+ T cells and cytomegalovirus serostatus. Single viable CD3+CD4+CD8-CD45RO+ cells were sorted as the memory CD4+ T cells. This receptor was obtained from an adult in good health and CMV-seropositive. J is TRBJ2-1 and V is TRBV9; D not resolved. The specimen was memory CD4+ T cells from blood. In DNA, the CDR3 is TGTGCCAGCAGCGCATCAGAAGGGTACAATGAGCAGTTCTTC. Translation gives CASSASEGYNEQFF.